These 24 T cell receptor beta chains originate from one sample sequenced in a study of OX40 agonist ivuxolimab in advanced cancers. Libraries were prepared by immunoSEQ multiplex PCR; TCRdb keeps only in-frame clonotypes and omits some of them. The table has tens of thousands of clones, 70% to 85% seen once; the top ten hold 25% to 30%. This specimen consisted of CD4+ or CD8+ T cells sorted from blood, obtained in a trial of the OX40 agonist ivuxolimab. The receptors originated from an adult with an advanced solid tumor such as melanoma, head and neck, liver or kidney cancer.

The V and J genes are TRBV5-6 and TRBJ1-2, with a tentative D call TRBD1 (6 bases). The CDR3 runs to 11 residues. Trimming pared 0 bases from V and 10 bases from J, leaving 7 bases between. From germline, CDR1 is SGHDT and CDR2 YYEEEE. DNA of the CDR3: TGTGCCAGCAGCTTGGGGACAGACTACACCTTC. Its translation: CASSLGTDYTF. The full variable domain, completed using reference TRBV5-6 and TRBJ1-2, is DAGVTQSPTHLIKTRGQQVTLRCSPKSGHDTVSWYQQALGQGPQFIFQYYEEEERQRGNFPDRFSGHQFPNYSSELNVNALLLGDSALYLCASSLGTDYTFGSGTRLTVV.

This clone was recorded once. V is TRBV28 and J is TRBJ2-7, with D uncertain. V was shortened by 2 bases and J by 1 base, with 6 bases between the two germline ends. The CDR3 runs to 13 residues. The germline V gene encodes CDR1 MDHEN and CDR2 SYDVKM. As DNA, the CDR3 is TGTGCCAGCAGTTTAGCTCTTTCCTACGAGCAGTACTTC. This sequence encodes CASSLALSYEQYF.

The J gene is TRBJ2-2, the V gene TRBV7-3, with D unresolved. Germline V lookup: CDR1 SGHTA, CDR2 FQGTGA. The CDR3 loop spans 15 amino acids. V shed 0 bases and J shed 7 bases, with 12 bases lying between them. This CDR3 reads CASSLTEARGGELFF. CDR3 nucleotide sequence: TGTGCCAGCAGCTTAACCGAGGCCCGTGGCGGGGAGCTGTTTTTT.

J is TRBJ1-6 and V is TRBV9; 7 nucleotides match TRBD1. Germline CDR1 reads SGDLS; CDR2 reads YYNGEE. J lost 6 bases, V lost 4 bases, and 7 bases had no gene match. The CDR3 spans 15 residues. The CDR3 DNA reads TGTGCCAGCAGCCCAGGGGGTGCGGGTAATTCACCCCTCCACTTT. Amino acids: CASSPGGAGNSPLHF.

This clone was recorded only once. The chain has TRBV27 and TRBJ2-7, with TRBD2 identical over 9 bases. In germline, CDR1 is MNHEY, CDR2 SMNVEV (reference sequence). J lost 0 bases, V lost 9 bases, and 3 bases had no gene match. This CDR3 is built from 13 residues. The DNA for the CDR3 is TGTGCCAGTGGACTAGCGCCCTCCTACGAGCAGTACTTC. This gives the protein CASGLAPSYEQYF.

The chain carries TRBV18 and TRBJ2-7; 14 bases match TRBD2. The CDR3 is 15 amino acids. Trimming cost V 5 bases and J 5 bases; bases outside gene matches: 5. The V gene's germline CDR1 is KGHSH and CDR2 LQKENI. CDR3 bases: TGTGCCAGCTCAGCTCCGGGACTAGCGGGAGACGAGCAGTACTTC. Protein product: CASSAPGLAGDEQYF.

This clone turned up a few times. The chain employs TRBV9 and TRBJ2-1, with D uncertain. This CDR3 contains 15 residues. V was clipped by 1 base and J by 0 bases, with 8 bases between them. The germline V gene encodes CDR1 SGDLS and CDR2 YYNGEE. The CDR3 DNA reads TGTGCCAGCAGCGTAAGCGCGAGCTCCTACAATGAGCAGTTCTTC. Translation: CASSVSASSYNEQFF.

The J gene is TRBJ1-1, the V gene TRBV13, with D tentatively TRBD1 (6 bases). The germline V gene has CDR1 PRHDT and CDR2 FYEKMQ (reference sequence). This CDR3 comprises 16 residues. The V end was cut by 5 bases, the J end by 1 base, with 17 bases between. CDR3: CASSREYAGQNTEAFF. The DNA of the CDR3 is TGTGCCAGCAGCCGTGAATACGCGGGACAGAACACTGAAGCTTTCTTT.

V gene TRBV15 combines with J gene TRBJ2-7, with 7 bases fitting TRBD1. The V gene end was trimmed by 9 bases and the J gene end by 0 bases; junction bases not matched to a gene: 11. CDR1 is LNHNV and CDR2 is YYDKDF in the germline V gene (reference sequence). The CDR3 consists of 15 residues. The CDR3 spells CATEGRQGSSYEQYF. The CDR3 DNA reads as TGTGCCACAGAGGGTCGACAGGGCTCCTCCTACGAGCAGTACTTC.

This chain uses TRBV28 with TRBJ1-5, with D possibly being TRBD1 (6 bases). The CDR3 runs 12 residues. The germline V gene has CDR1 MDHEN and CDR2 SYDVKM. V was pared by 10 bases and J by 4 bases, with 11 bases between. CDR3 DNA: TGTGCCACCACAGGGTTAAATCAGCCCCAGCATTTT. It specifies CATTGLNQPQHF. Full variable domain (outside the CDR3, taken from reference TRBV28 and TRBJ1-5): DVKVTQSSRYLVKRTGEKVFLECVQDMDHENMFWYRQDPGLGLRLIYFSYDVKMKEKGDIPEGYSVSREKKERFSLILESASTNQTSMYLCATTGLNQPQHFGDGTRLSIL.

The genes are TRBV29-1 and TRBJ2-5, with D possibly TRBD2 on 5 matching bases. This CDR3 comprises 12 residues. Germline CDR1 reads SQVTM; CDR2 reads ANQGSEA. Trimming removed 6 bases at V and 5 bases at J, with 13 bases between. CDR3 amino acids: CSVADGMETQYF. CDR3 coding DNA: TGCAGCGTCGCCGACGGGATGGAGACCCAGTACTTC. The full variable domain, rest sourced from reference TRBV29-1 and TRBJ2-5, is SAVISQKPSRDICQRGTSLTIQCQVDSQVTMMFWYRQQPGQSLTLIATANQGSEATYESGFVIDKFPISRPNLTFSTLTVSNMSPEDSSIYLCSVADGMETQYFGPGTRLLVL.

The chain recombines TRBV5-6 with TRBJ2-4; 8 nucleotides align to TRBD1. J lost 8 bases, V lost 0 bases, and 7 bases had no gene match. The germline V gene encodes CDR1 SGHDT and CDR2 YYEEEE. CDR3 length: 15 amino acids. The CDR3: CASSLVGQGADIQYF. CDR3 DNA: TGTGCCAGCAGCTTGGTCGGTCAGGGGGCGGACATTCAGTACTTC.

V usage is TRBV28 and J usage is TRBJ1-4, with D tentatively TRBD1 (5 bases). Trimming removed 6 bases from V and 7 bases from J, with 15 bases in between. The germline gives CDR1 MDHEN, CDR2 SYDVKM. The CDR3 loop spans 14 amino acids. CDR3 region: CASSPGPSSEKLFF. The CDR3 DNA follows: TGTGCCAGCAGCCCGGGGCCTTCCAGTGAAAAACTGTTTTTT.

The V and J genes are TRBV4-1 and TRBJ2-7, with D possibly being TRBD2 (5 bases). Trimming removed 0 bases at V and 3 bases at J, with 9 bases between. This CDR3 region has 14 residues. CDR1 is MGHRA and CDR2 is YSYEKL in the germline V gene. The CDR3, as DNA: TGCGCCAGCAGCCAAGAATCCGGACTCTACGAGCAGTACTTC. Amino acids: CASSQESGLYEQYF.

This clone was detected a few times. V is TRBV9 and J is TRBJ2-2; D may be TRBD1 (6 bases). The germline V gene has CDR1 SGDLS and CDR2 YYNGEE. Trimming took off 2 bases at V and 1 base at J, with 15 bases between the two ends. This CDR3 contains 17 residues. The CDR3 spells CASSVAYRAGNTGELFF. In DNA, the CDR3 is TGTGCCAGCAGCGTCGCTTACAGGGCGGGGAACACCGGGGAGCTGTTTTTT.

The gene calls are TRBV21-1 and TRBJ1-3. TRBV21-1 is listed as a pseudogene. The CDR3 loop spans 18 amino acids. Written as DNA, the CDR3 is TGTGCCAGCAGACTTGTTTTTGGAGGGGCTGAGGATGGAAACACCATATATTTT. The encoded protein is CASRLVFGGAEDGNTIYF.

The rearrangement joins TRBV27 to TRBJ2-7; 7 bases fit TRBD2. This CDR3 has 15 residues. J was trimmed by 0 bases and V by 0 bases; bases with no gene match: 2. Germline V CDR1 and CDR2: MNHEY, SMNVEV (reference sequence). CDR3 sequence (DNA): TGTGCCAGCAGTTTATCGGCTAGCGGCTCCTACGAGCAGTACTTC. This gives the protein CASSLSASGSYEQYF.

This clone occurred a few times. V and J are TRBV5-3 and TRBJ2-7; unclear D gene. TRBV5-3 carries the ORF label, with uncertain function. Trimming left V 8 bases short and J 3 bases short, with 12 bases between. The CDR3 runs to 12 residues. The CDR3 nucleotides read TGTGCCAGCAGCCCGGGTGGCTACGAGCAGTACTTC. It yields the protein CASSPGGYEQYF.

The chain joins TRBV28 to TRBJ2-1; TRBD2 matches 12 bases. V dropped 5 bases and J dropped 3; count of bases not matched to a gene: 2. Germline lookup yields CDR1 MDHEN and CDR2 SYDVKM. The CDR3 runs to 15 residues. The CDR3 nucleotides are TGTGCCAGCAGTATACTAGCGGGGGGCTACAATGAGCAGTTCTTC. Protein sequence: CASSILAGGYNEQFF.

This clone showed up just once. This chain connects TRBV13 to TRBJ2-1; TRBD2 matches at 12 bases. With 5 bases clipped from V and 5 bases from J, the junction kept 7 bases outside the gene matches. The V gene's germline CDR1 is PRHDT and CDR2 FYEKMQ (reference sequence). The CDR3 contains 16 residues. In DNA, the CDR3 is TGTGCCAGCAGCCAAAGGACTAGCGGGAATCACAATGAGCAGTTCTTC. This encodes CASSQRTSGNHNEQFF.

V and J are TRBV4-1 and TRBJ1-1; possible D gene TRBD1, 5 bases. Looked up from germline, CDR1 is MGHRA and CDR2 is YSYEKL. The CDR3 runs to 16 residues. V shed 0 bases and J shed 3 bases, with 14 bases lying between them. The CDR3 spells CASSQERGSRYTEAFF. DNA of the CDR3: TGCGCCAGCAGCCAAGAAAGGGGTTCGCGTTACACTGAAGCTTTCTTT.

The J gene is TRBJ1-2, the V gene TRBV19; D gene ambiguous. The germline V and J ends were trimmed by 5 bases and 4 bases, with 17 bases remaining between them. The CDR3 is made up of 15 amino acids. Germline V CDR1 and CDR2: LNHDA, SQIVND (reference sequence). CDR3 nucleotide sequence: TGTGCCAGTAGTCCTCGGCGAGACACGCTCTATGGCTACACCTTC. It specifies CASSPRRDTLYGYTF.

CDR3 residues: CASSQDDEQYF. The CDR3 DNA is TGTGCCAGCAGCCAAGATGACGAGCAGTACTTC. V and J are TRBV4-2 and TRBJ2-7; D unclear. CDR1 is LGHNA, CDR2 YNFKEQ, per germline. This CDR3 spans 11 amino acids. Between the trimmed V and J ends, which lost 0 bases and 5 bases, there was a span of 2 bases.

In its sample, this clone was seen once. This sequence joins TRBV4-2 and TRBJ2-1; 10 bases agree with TRBD1. The junction had 26 bases not matched to a gene; V was cut back by 0 bases and J by 3 bases. The CDR3 is made up of 24 amino acids. Germline CDR1 LGHNA, CDR2 YNFKEQ. The CDR3 DNA reads as TGTGCCAGCAGCCAAGATGAGCCATCGGAGACAGGGGGCGATTTGGTTTACTACTACAATGAGCAGTTCTTC. Translating gives CASSQDEPSETGGDLVYYYNEQFF.